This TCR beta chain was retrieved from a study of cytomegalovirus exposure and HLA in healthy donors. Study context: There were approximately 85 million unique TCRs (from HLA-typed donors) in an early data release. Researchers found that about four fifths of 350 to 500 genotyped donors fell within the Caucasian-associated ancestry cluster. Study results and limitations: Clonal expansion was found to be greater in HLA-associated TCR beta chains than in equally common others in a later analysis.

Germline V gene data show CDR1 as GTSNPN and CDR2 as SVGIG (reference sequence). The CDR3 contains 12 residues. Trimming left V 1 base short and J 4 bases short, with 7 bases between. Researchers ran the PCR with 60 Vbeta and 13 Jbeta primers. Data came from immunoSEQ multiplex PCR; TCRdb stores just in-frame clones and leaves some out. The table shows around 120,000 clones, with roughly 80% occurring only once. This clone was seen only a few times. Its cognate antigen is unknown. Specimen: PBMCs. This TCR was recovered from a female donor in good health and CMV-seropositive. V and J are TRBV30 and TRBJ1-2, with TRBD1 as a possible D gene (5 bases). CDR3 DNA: TGTGCCTGGAGTGAGCAGGGCTATGGCTACACCTTC. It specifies CAWSEQGYGYTF.